These T cell receptor beta chains were read from a single sample in a study of blood T cell repertoires in COVID-19. Data came from immunoSEQ multiplex PCR; TCRdb stores just in-frame clones and leaves some out. Altogether about 79,000 clones are present, around 90% being singletons, with the ten largest covering about 4.8%. Material for sequencing was peripheral blood. These receptors all stem from a man aged 50-59 years with active COVID-19. Both conserved end residues are part of each CDR3. A D gene is named only where the DNA matches it firmly. Clone sizes are given selectively: once, few, many, or a class where the clone is expanded.

>TRBJ1-5|.|.|TRBV6-1
CASSESGDSNQPQHF
TGTGCCAGCAGTGAGTCGGGGGACTCGAATCAGCCCCAGCATTTT
>TRBJ1-1|.|.|TRBV12-5
CASGPPGGYSMNTEAFF
TGTGCTAGTGGTCCACCGGGAGGCTACTCTATGAACACTGAAGCTTTCTTT
>TRBJ2-7|TRBD2|.|TRBV27
CASSRGTSGSQIAYEQYF
TGTGCCAGCAGTAGAGGGACTAGCGGGAGTCAAATCGCCTACGAGCAGTACTTC
>TRBJ2-3|.|.|TRBV12-5
CASGRAQGSSTDTQYF
TGTGCTAGTGGCCGCGCACAGGGATCCAGCACAGATACGCAGTATTTT
>TRBJ1-3|TRBD1|.|TRBV5-1
CASSSQGAPGNTIYF
TGCGCCAGCAGCTCACAGGGGGCGCCGGGAAACACCATATATTTT
>TRBJ2-5|.|.|TRBV11-3
CASSPDSGETQYF
TGTGCCAGCAGCCCGGACAGTGGGGAGACCCAGTACTTC
>TRBJ2-2|TRBD1|.|TRBV11-3
CASSPRDRGQNGELFF
TGTGCCAGCAGCCCCCGGGACAGGGGGCAGAACGGGGAGCTGTTTTTT
>TRBJ2-1|TRBD2|.|TRBV24-1
CATSVGREGEQFF
TGTGCCACCAGTGTCGGTCGGGAGGGCGAGCAGTTCTTC
>TRBJ2-1|.|.|TRBV4-2
CASSRRGRNNEQFF
TGTGCCAGCAGCCGGCGGGGCAGGAACAATGAGCAGTTCTTC
>TRBJ2-6|TRBD1|.|TRBV18
CASSLQGQYTGANVLTF
TGTGCCAGCTCACTACAGGGACAGTACACTGGGGCCAACGTCCTGACTTTC
>TRBJ2-1|.|.|TRBV12-3/TRBV12-4
CASSFKRESEQFF
TGTGCCAGCAGTTTTAAGAGGGAGAGTGAGCAGTTCTTC
>TRBJ1-2|.|.|TRBV7-3
CASSSSAYVGRDYGYTF
TGTGCCAGCAGCTCCTCAGCTTACGTTGGGAGAGACTATGGCTACACCTTC
>TRBJ1-5|.|.|TRBV7-3
CASSLQGAGQPQHF
TGTGCCAGCAGTCTACAGGGAGCGGGGCAGCCCCAGCATTTT
>TRBJ1-2|TRBD1|once|TRBV5-4
CASSFDRVSGYTF
TGTGCCAGCAGCTTCGACAGGGTTAGTGGCTACACCTTC
>TRBJ2-5|TRBD1|.|TRBV11-3
CASSPHGGQGVETQYF
TGTGCCAGCAGCCCTCATGGAGGACAGGGTGTGGAGACCCAGTACTTC
>TRBJ1-1|.|.|TRBV10-3
CAISEGGDVSEAFF
TGTGCCATCAGTGAAGGGGGGGACGTCTCTGAAGCTTTCTTT
>TRBJ2-5|.|.|TRBV7-3
CASSLSGAETQYF
TGTGCCAGCAGCTTAAGCGGGGCAGAGACCCAGTACTTC
>TRBJ2-1|TRBD2|.|TRBV4-1
CASSQEGTSGTVEQFF
TGCGCCAGCAGCCAAGAAGGGACTAGCGGGACGGTTGAGCAGTTCTTC
>TRBJ2-7|TRBD1|.|TRBV5-3
CARRGQGYYEQYF
TGTGCCAGAAGGGGACAGGGTTACTACGAGCAGTACTTC
>TRBJ2-7|TRBD2|.|TRBV19
CASSSGRGGYEQYF
TGTGCCAGTAGCTCGGGACGGGGGGGCTACGAGCAGTACTTC
>TRBJ2-1|TRBD2|.|TRBV5-1
CASSSIAGGSNEQFF
TGCGCCAGCAGCTCTATAGCGGGAGGGTCCAATGAGCAGTTCTTC
>TRBJ1-6|.|.|TRBV19
CASSIFSVSPLHF
TGTGCCAGTAGTATATTCAGCGTTTCACCCCTCCACTTT
>TRBJ2-1|TRBD2|.|TRBV28
CASSLSIGAGGPYEQFF
TGTGCCAGCAGTTTATCGATAGGGGCGGGAGGGCCTTATGAGCAGTTCTTC
>TRBJ2-3|TRBD1|.|TRBV5-4
CASSLGQEPTDTQYF
TGTGCCAGCAGCTTAGGACAGGAGCCGACAGATACGCAGTATTTT
>TRBJ1-6|TRBD1|.|TRBV18
CASSLGQGGSPLHF
TGTGCCAGCTCACTCGGACAGGGAGGATCACCCCTCCACTTT
>TRBJ2-7|.|.|TRBV5-4
CASSREDYEQYF
TGTGCCAGCAGCCGGGAAGACTACGAGCAGTACTTC
>TRBJ2-2|.|.|TRBV7-2
CASSINRGSAGELFF
TGTGCCAGCAGCATAAACCGGGGGTCGGCCGGGGAGCTGTTTTTT
>TRBJ1-3|.|.|TRBV9
CASSVVDTGSGNTIYF
TGTGCCAGCAGCGTAGTCGACACCGGCTCTGGAAACACCATATATTTT
>TRBJ1-5|.|few|TRBV2
CASRVEAGNQPQHF
TGTGCCAGCCGGGTTGAGGCGGGCAATCAGCCCCAGCATTTT
>TRBJ2-7|.|.|TRBV3-1/TRBV3-2
CASSPGWGRGEQYF
TGTGCCAGCAGCCCAGGTTGGGGGCGGGGGGAGCAGTACTTC
>TRBJ2-5|TRBD2|.|TRBV7-8
CASSLGEGGRRETQYF
TGTGCCAGCAGCTTAGGAGAGGGAGGGCGTCGGGAGACCCAGTACTTC
>TRBJ1-2|TRBD1|.|TRBV6-2/TRBV6-3
CASSPGQGANYGYTF
TGTGCCAGCAGTCCCGGACAGGGGGCGAACTATGGCTACACCTTC
>TRBJ1-6|.|.|TRBV5-4
CASSLGEQSPLHF
TGTGCCAGCAGCTTGGGGGAGCAATCACCCCTCCACTTT
>TRBJ2-3|.|.|TRBV5-1
CASSLAGNTQYF
TGCGCCAGCAGCTTGGCGGGAAATACGCAGTATTTT
>TRBJ2-3|TRBD2|.|TRBV9
CASSVSGAVSDTQYF
TGTGCCAGCAGCGTAAGCGGGGCGGTGTCAGATACGCAGTATTTT
>TRBJ2-1|TRBD2|.|TRBV19
CASSIFSGGPAEQFF
TGTGCCAGTAGTATTTTTAGCGGGGGGCCCGCAGAGCAGTTCTTC
>TRBJ2-3|.|.|TRBV5-1
CASRVGTTSTDTQYF
TGCGCCAGCAGAGTTGGGACAACTAGCACAGATACGCAGTATTTT
>TRBJ1-4|.|.|TRBV30
CAWRTLGEGANEKLFF
TGTGCCTGGAGAACGTTGGGCGAAGGCGCTAATGAAAAACTGTTTTTT
>TRBJ2-1|TRBD1|.|TRBV29-1
CSVEGTGEYNEQFF
TGCAGCGTTGAAGGGACAGGTGAATACAATGAGCAGTTCTTC
>TRBJ2-4|.|.|TRBV19
CASSILSKNIQYF
TGTGCCAGTAGTATACTGAGCAAAAACATTCAGTACTTC
>TRBJ1-5|TRBD1|.|TRBV28
CASYPSRLVGQGVSNQPQHF
TGTGCCAGCTATCCCTCCCGGCTCGTGGGACAGGGGGTAAGCAATCAGCCCCAGCATTTT